Below are 29 T cell receptor beta chains sequenced from a single sample in a study of T cell repertoires in cytomegalovirus infection. TCRdb independently ran MiXCR on the reads; one entry per CDR3 protein. The sample has approximately 300,000 distinct CDR3 sequences, 25% seen once. No antigen has been identified for these receptors. The sample was cultured PBMCs, taken from culture after CMV antigen stimulation. These receptors were collected from a human donor in good health (CMV status not recorded). Some clones in this sample may be carry-over from other donors' samples.

The rearrangement links TRBV7-2 to TRBJ2-3, with D maybe TRBD1 (6 bases). Germline values: CDR1 SGHTA, CDR2 FQGNSA. This CDR3 is built from 15 residues. Between the trimmed V and J ends, which lost 2 bases and 2 bases, there was a span of 11 bases. Written as DNA, the CDR3 is TGTGCCAGCAGCTTATCGCAGGGGTACACAGATACGCAGTATTTT. This codes for CASSLSQGYTDTQYF.

This clonotype came up many times. The genes are TRBV4-2 and TRBJ2-3; D might be TRBD2 (6 bases). Looked up from germline, CDR1 is LGHNA and CDR2 is YNFKEQ. This CDR3 is 15 amino acids long. V lost 5 bases to trimming and J lost 0 bases, with 12 bases between them. CDR3 bases: TGTGCCAGCAGCACAACCGGGACTAGCACAGATACGCAGTATTTT. Its protein is CASSTTGTSTDTQYF.

This rearrangement joins TRBV4-3 to TRBJ1-2, with D perhaps TRBD1 (6 bases). The CDR3 totals 15 residues. Per the germline V gene, CDR1 is LGHNA and CDR2 is YSLEER. V was trimmed by 5 bases and J by 6 bases, leaving 19 bases between them. CDR3 DNA: TGCGCCAGCAGCTATGGGGGCCGGGGGAGCGATGGCTACACCTTC. Protein sequence: CASSYGGRGSDGYTF.

In its sample, this clonotype was seen a few times. The rearrangement links TRBV6-2 or TRBV6-3 to TRBJ2-2, with 10 positions matching TRBD2. The CDR3 loop spans 18 amino acids. CDR1 MNHEY and CDR2 SVGEGT come from the germline V gene. The ends lost 4 bases at V and 4 bases at J; junction bases unmatched: 12. The CDR3 reads CASSFPLAGVDTTGELFF. CDR3 nucleotide sequence: TGTGCCAGCAGTTTCCCCCTAGCGGGAGTAGATACCACCGGGGAGCTGTTTTTT.

This chain connects TRBV7-4 to TRBJ2-3; D remains unclear. Trimming cost V 2 bases and J 3 bases, with 6 bases left between them. Germline V gives CDR1 SGHVT, CDR2 SQSDAQ. The CDR3 has 13 amino acids. CDR3 loop: CASSLTQTDTQYF. The CDR3 region has the DNA TGTGCCAGCAGCTTAACGCAGACAGATACGCAGTATTTT.

The genes are TRBV7-2 and TRBJ2-7; the match to TRBD2 covers 10 bases. J lost 4 bases, V lost 1 base, and 4 bases had no gene match. Germline V gene sequence: CDR1 SGHTA, CDR2 FQGNSA. This CDR3 region has 15 residues. In DNA, the CDR3 is TGTGCCAGCAGCTTAGTACTAGCGGGAAGATACGAGCAGTACTTC. It codes for CASSLVLAGRYEQYF.

As for this clonotype: At one end, the junction sequence differs from germline, possibly due to a read error. The chain couples TRBV3-1 to TRBJ2-5; D is perhaps TRBD1 (6 bases). The CDR3 is made up of 14 amino acids. Looked up from germline, CDR1 is LGHDT and CDR2 is YNNKEL (reference sequence). The DNA of the CDR3 is TGTGCCAGCAGCCAAGATCGGACAGTCCCCCTAAAAGACTTC. Protein product: CASSQDRTVPLKDF.

The chain recombines TRBV7-2 with TRBJ2-7; TRBD2 matches at 13 bases. The CDR3 spans 18 residues. CDR1 and CDR2 (germline): SGHTA, FQGNSA. V lost 5 bases and J lost 2; bases outside the gene matches: 12. Written as DNA, the CDR3 is TGTGCCAGCAGCCTCGGGACTAGCGGGATCCAGGGGACCTACGAGCAGTACGTC. Protein sequence: CASSLGTSGIQGTYEQYV.

J is TRBJ2-7 and V is TRBV2; 11 bases agree with TRBD1. The CDR3 length is 12 residues. Germline V CDR1 and CDR2: SNHLY, FYNNEI. The V gene end was trimmed by 11 bases and the J gene end by 3 bases; junction bases not matched to a gene: 3. CDR3 DNA sequence: TGTGCCCTGGGACAGGGGGTCTACGAGCAGTACTTC. Residues: CALGQGVYEQYF.

This clonotype appeared a single time. This rearrangement joins TRBV7-6 to TRBJ2-1, with 8 bases aligning to TRBD2. Germline-derived CDR1 and CDR2 are SGHVS and FNYEAQ. J lost 4 bases, V lost 4 bases, and 12 bases had no gene match. This CDR3 has 17 residues. The CDR3 loop reads CASSSLAAGVLYNEQFF. Here the CDR3 DNA reads TGTGCCAGCAGCTCCCTGGCAGCGGGAGTATTGTACAATGAGCAGTTCTTC.

This clonotype was counted a few times. The gene calls are TRBV28 and TRBJ1-4; a possible D gene is TRBD1 (5 bases). CDR3 length: 16 residues. The V end lost 4 bases, the J end lost 8 bases, and 20 bases lay between the germline ends. Germline values: CDR1 MDHEN, CDR2 SYDVKM. The CDR3 DNA reads as TGTGCCAGCAGTTCGTCTGGACGGGGGTCGGACGAAAAACTGTTTTTT. Protein product: CASSSSGRGSDEKLFF. The full variable domain, with the rest looked up from reference TRBV28 and TRBJ1-4, is DVKVTQSSRYLVKRTGEKVFLECVQDMDHENMFWYRQDPGLGLRLIYFSYDVKMKEKGDIPEGYSVSREKKERFSLILESASTNQTSMYLCASSSSGRGSDEKLFFGSGTQLSVL.

The chain employs TRBV6-5 and TRBJ2-7; the D gene is possibly TRBD1 (5 bases). Germline-derived CDR1 and CDR2 are MNHEY and SVGAGI. V lost 3 bases to trimming and J lost 0 bases, with 12 bases between them. The CDR3 loop spans 15 amino acids. The CDR3 sequence is CASSYGQGGSYEQYF. Written as DNA, the CDR3 is TGTGCCAGCAGTTATGGGCAGGGTGGCTCCTACGAGCAGTACTTC.

The table lists this clonotype with many counts. The rearrangement joins TRBV2 to TRBJ2-1, with 13 bases lining up with TRBD2. CDR1 is SNHLY, CDR2 FYNNEI, per germline. Germline trimming cut 2 bases from V and 9 bases from J; bases unmatched to any gene: 7. The CDR3 is made up of 16 amino acids. CDR3 loop: CASSERALAGGPEQFF. The CDR3 bases are TGTGCCAGCAGTGAAAGGGCACTAGCGGGAGGGCCTGAGCAGTTCTTC. The variable domain in full, completed from reference TRBV2 and TRBJ2-1, reads EPEVTQTPSHQVTQMGQEVILRCVPISNHLYFYWYRQILGQKVEFLVSFYNNEISEKSEIFDDQFSVERPDGSNFTLKIRSTKLEDSAMYFCASSERALAGGPEQFFGPGTRLTVL.

This clonotype showed up many times. The chain recombines TRBV7-2 with TRBJ2-5; D could derive from TRBD1 or TRBD2 (6 bases each). Deletions cut 11 bases from V and 0 bases from J, with 13 bases between. CDR3 length: 13 residues. The germline CDR1 and CDR2 sequences are SGHTA and FQGNSA. CDR3 DNA sequence: TGTGCCTCTGGAGGGGGTTACCAAGAGACCCAGTACTTC. It is translated as CASGGGYQETQYF.

V gene TRBV12-3 or TRBV12-4 combines with J gene TRBJ1-1, with D possibly being TRBD1 (5 bases). The CDR3 length is 12 residues. Trimming pared 6 bases from V and 10 bases from J, leaving 15 bases between. CDR3 DNA: TGTGCCAGCAGGGATTTCAGGGAGGGAGCTTTCTTT. The encoded protein is CASRDFREGAFF.

This clonotype was counted a few times. V and J are TRBV6-2 or TRBV6-3 and TRBJ2-1, with 8 bases lining up with TRBD1. This CDR3 comprises 13 residues. CDR1 and CDR2 (germline): MNHEY, SVGEGT. The J segment lost 15 bases and the V segment lost 2 bases, leaving 9 bases of the junction unmatched. This CDR3 is CASSYAPGQGPFF. The CDR3 nucleotides are TGTGCCAGCAGTTACGCCCCAGGACAGGGTCCGTTCTTC.

This clonotype was seen only a few times. In nucleotides, the CDR3 is TGTGCCAGCAGCTCAAAAGATGTGGACGAGCAGTACGTC. Protein sequence: CASSSKDVDEQYV. The V and J genes are TRBV7-8 and TRBJ2-7; D not resolved. CDR1 is SGHVS, CDR2 FQNEAQ, per germline. Trimming stripped 4 bases from V and 5 bases from J, with 12 bases between. The CDR3 is 13 residues long.

The rearrangement links TRBV4-1 to TRBJ2-5, with TRBD2 matching over 9 bases. V lost 4 bases, J lost 5 bases, and 11 bases stayed unmatched. Looked up from germline, CDR1 is MGHRA and CDR2 is YSYEKL. The CDR3 extends over 16 amino acids. The CDR3: CASSLLAGVSRETQYF. The CDR3 DNA reads TGCGCCAGCAGCCTTTTAGCGGGAGTGTCGCGGGAGACCCAGTACTTC.

The chain uses TRBV19 and TRBJ2-5, with D perhaps given as TRBD1 or TRBD2 (5 bases each). The CDR3 is made up of 13 amino acids. The germline CDR1 and CDR2 sequences are LNHDA and SQIVND (reference sequence). Between the trimmed V and J ends, which lost 6 bases and 5 bases, there was a span of 13 bases. The CDR3 DNA reads TGTGCCAGTAGCATCAGGGAGAGGGAGACCCAGTACTTC. Its protein is CASSIRERETQYF.

The chain combines TRBV20-1 with TRBJ2-7; 12 nucleotides agree with TRBD2. The CDR3 length is 19 residues. Per germline, CDR1 DFQATT and CDR2 SNEGSKA (reference sequence). V lost 0 bases to trimming and J lost 4 bases; unmatched junction nucleotides: 16. The CDR3 reads CSARDLVASGRAYAYEQYF. The DNA of the CDR3 is TGCAGTGCTAGAGATCTGGTGGCTAGCGGGAGGGCCTACGCTTACGAGCAGTACTTC.

In its sample, this clonotype was seen a few times. CDR3 loop: CASSIQGGSYTF. Here the CDR3 DNA reads TGTGCCAGTAGTATCCAGGGAGGCAGCTACACCTTC. This chain uses TRBV19 with TRBJ1-2; maybe TRBD1 (5 bases). The germline V gene has CDR1 LNHDA and CDR2 SQIVND (reference sequence). V was clipped by 3 bases and J by 9 bases, with 11 bases between them. The CDR3 loop spans 12 amino acids.

The sample holds many counts of this clonotype. The V and J genes are TRBV5-4 and TRBJ2-6; D remains unclear. Germline values: CDR1 SGHNT, CDR2 YYREEE (reference sequence). The CDR3 sequence is 15 residues long. V lost 4 bases, J lost 0 bases, and 8 bases lay in between. The CDR3 DNA follows: TGTGCCAGCAGCGCGATGGACTCTGGGGCCAACGTCCTGACTTTC. Protein product: CASSAMDSGANVLTF.

This clonotype occurred many times. This chain links TRBV7-2 with TRBJ1-1, with D uncertain. This CDR3 contains 16 residues. Germline CDR1 is SGHTA and CDR2 is FQGNSA. Trimming stripped 1 base from V and 1 base from J, with 13 bases between. This CDR3 reads CASSLDWKRTNTEAFF. In DNA form, the CDR3 reads TGTGCCAGCAGCTTAGACTGGAAGAGAACGAACACTGAAGCTTTCTTT. Looking up the rest from reference TRBV7-2 and TRBJ1-1 gives the full variable domain: GAGVSQSPSNKVTEKGKDVELRCDPISGHTALYWYRQSLGQGLEFLIYFQGNSAPDKSGLPSDRFSAERTGGSVSTLTIQRTQQEDSAVYLCASSLDWKRTNTEAFFGQGTRLTVV.

This chain joins TRBV4-1 and TRBJ1-2; 8 bases line up with TRBD1. The CDR3 totals 16 residues. Unmatched junction bases numbered 11, after V lost 5 bases and J lost 3 bases. The germline gives CDR1 MGHRA, CDR2 YSYEKL. The CDR3 coding sequence is TGCGCCAGCAGCTTTAGTCCCGGGACAGGACACTATGGCTACACCTTC. It yields the protein CASSFSPGTGHYGYTF.

The V call is TRBV5-1, the J call TRBJ2-1; D uncertain. Germline CDR1 SGHRS, CDR2 YFSETQ. With 1 base removed from V and 7 bases from J, the gap between germline ends came to 15 bases. This CDR3 has 15 amino acids. The CDR3 protein is CASSLFAPELNEQFF. The CDR3 DNA sequence: TGCGCCAGCAGCTTGTTTGCACCAGAGCTAAATGAGCAGTTCTTC.

V and J are TRBV7-9 and TRBJ1-4, with D unclear. The length of the CDR3 is 15 residues. The germline V gene encodes CDR1 SEHNR and CDR2 FQNEAQ (reference sequence). Trimming left V 2 bases short and J 2 bases short, with 9 bases between. The CDR3 reads CASSLFGPTNEKLFF. DNA for the CDR3: TGTGCCAGCAGCTTATTCGGTCCGACTAATGAAAAACTGTTTTTT.

The chain employs TRBV13 and TRBJ1-1; D gene uncertain. Germline CDR1 is PRHDT and CDR2 is FYEKMQ (reference sequence). This CDR3 has 13 amino acids. Trimming shortened V by 5 bases and J by 1 base, and 8 bases separated the two germline ends. Here the CDR3 reads CASSGDKNTEAFF. The CDR3 DNA sequence: TGTGCCAGCAGCGGAGACAAGAACACTGAAGCTTTCTTT.

In this sample, this clonotype turned up many times. J is TRBJ1-1 and V is TRBV18, with TRBD1 matching 9 bases. This CDR3 is built from 14 residues. Per germline, CDR1 KGHSH and CDR2 LQKENI. V dropped 3 bases and J dropped 1; count of bases not matched to a gene: 0. The CDR3 DNA sequence: TGTGCCAGCTCACCGGACAGGGGGAACACTGAAGCTTTCTTT. This sequence encodes CASSPDRGNTEAFF.

The sample holds a few counts of this clonotype. This chain connects TRBV18 to TRBJ2-5; TRBD1 matches at 11 bases. Per germline, CDR1 KGHSH and CDR2 LQKENI. V dropped 3 bases and J dropped 5; count of bases not matched to a gene: 11. The CDR3 sequence is 17 residues long. For the CDR3, the DNA is TGTGCCAGCTCACCTTTCGACCCGGGACAGGGGGGTGAGACCCAGTACTTC. It is translated as CASSPFDPGQGGETQYF.